Sequencing of this T cell receptor (beta chain) was carried out in a study of tumor and adjacent non-tumor tissue in lung cancer (dated 2018 in TCRdb). With respect to the entire study: Of the cohort, eleven to twelve patients had adenocarcinoma, 2 had squamous cell carcinoma and 1 had small cell lung cancer. The approximately 15 patients were aged about 30 to 76 years, included approximately ten men and 5 women, and had TNM stage I to III disease. TCRbeta CDR3 sequencing was performed on 30 to 35 paired specimens, with one tumor sample and one normal lung sample collected per patient. Sequencing generated a total of more than 100 million productive TCRbeta reads, averaging roughly 3.9 million reads per sample. The study compared bulk TCRbeta repertoires from lung tumor tissue and matched distant non-tumor lung tissue of about 14 lung cancer patients. On the study overall, not on this receptor specifically: TCR diversity (inverse Simpson) was significantly higher in tumor than in normal lung tissue (approximately 440 vs 150, P = 0.0075, Mann-Whitney U test). The methods do not name the sequencing platform or mention unique molecular identifiers. Peripheral blood was not sequenced, so blood TCRbeta repertoires in these lung cancer patients were not examined. Significantly higher TCR diversity was found in younger patients, and higher tumor TCR diversity was associated with shorter overall and disease-free survival. The cohort had only around 14 patients, and the authors noted that larger samples and more detailed clinical data are needed. In normal lung, the top 100 clones accounted for a significantly larger cumulative share of the repertoire than in tumor tissue.

Points on this clonotype: Which antigen it targets is not known. The sample holds no much larger clone one base away, and base qualities are not on file.

RNA was isolated from bulk, unsorted tissue, and RNA quality was assessed with a NanoDrop ND-1000 and an Agilent 2100. Normal lung samples were distant non-tumor tissue taken more than 3 cm from the tumor edge. Donors were newly diagnosed lung cancer patients admitted for thoracic surgery in China between August and November 2014, without prior chemotherapy. Patients who had received previous radiotherapy or chemotherapy, or who had another concurrent cancer, were excluded from the study. Surgical tissue pieces of about 1-2.3 cm3 were preserved in RNAlater solution and were kept at -80 degrees C until use. The library was made by multiplex PCR. Instrument on record: Illumina HiSeq 2500. TCRbeta libraries were built by three rounds of nested PCR using primers (Table S4), following protocols modified from ARM-PCR. Before sequencing, PCR products of 200-500 bp were excised from the gel and purified with the QIAquick gel extraction kit. Processing in the source paper ran as follows. Trimmomatic was used to clean the reads, FLASH merged the cleaned reads into complete CDR3 sequences, and MiTCR assigned the sequences to V(D)J germline segments. VDJtools was used to compute clonal diversity as the inverse Simpson's index. In-frame sequences lacking a premature stop codon were counted as productive reads. TCRdb ran its own pipeline on the public reads, namely fastp trimming at Q25 and MiXCR clone calling, and kept in-frame beta chains. Identical CDR3 protein sequences are pooled into one entry, listed with their most common genes and DNA. TCRdb, not the authors, supplied the V and J calls. This sample lists about 76,000 distinct CDR3 sequences; 65% to 85% were detected once. 45% to 55% of the sample lies in the top ten.

The CDR3 numbers 13 residues from cysteine through phenylalanine. This entry keeps only the CDR3 DNA: 39 bases, framed from base 1. According to the germline V gene, CDR1 reads MNHNS and CDR2 reads SASEGT. The source material was distant non-tumor lung tissue. The rearrangement joined TRBV6-1 to TRBJ2-5, with the D assignment possibly TRBD1 or TRBD2, given 5 matching bases for each. The J call could be wrong; TRBJ2-1 is a better fit for the DNA end. This clonotype was obtained from a man aged 60 to 69 with non-small cell lung cancer. Here is the DNA: TGTGCCAGCAGACCGAGAGGGGAAGAGACCCAGTTCTTC. This encodes CASRPRGEETQFF.